The 11 T cell receptor beta chains listed next were all sequenced from one sample in a study of cytomegalovirus exposure and HLA in healthy donors. The repertoire was sequenced with immunoSEQ multiplex PCR; TCRdb's copy has only in-frame clones and lacks some. The repertoire holds 200,000 to 250,000 clones, with about 83% as singletons. The specimen sequenced was PBMCs. The origin of the receptors is a young man in good health and CMV-seronegative.

The chain links TRBV6-5 to TRBJ1-3; tentatively, D is TRBD1 (5 bases). Between the trimmed V and J ends, which lost 2 bases and 0 bases, there was a span of 5 bases. This CDR3 region has 14 residues. Germline V CDR1 and CDR2: MNHEY, SVGAGI. CDR3: CASSYDSSGNTIYF. Written as DNA, the CDR3 is TGTGCCAGCAGTTACGACAGCTCTGGAAACACCATATATTTT.

The rearrangement uses TRBV28 and TRBJ1-2; 9 bases fit TRBD1. The ends lost 6 bases at V and 6 bases at J; junction bases unmatched: 5. This CDR3 comprises 13 residues. CDR1 is MDHEN and CDR2 is SYDVKM in the germline V gene. The CDR3 bases are TGTGCCAGCAGGGCCGGGACAGGGAATGGCTACACCTTC. Protein sequence: CASRAGTGNGYTF.

This clone was observed once. The chain has TRBV5-5 and TRBJ1-5; D gene uncertain. V shed 3 bases and J shed 0 bases, with 4 bases lying between them. CDR1 SGHKS and CDR2 YYEKEE come from the germline V gene (reference sequence). The CDR3 sequence is 13 residues long. CDR3 amino acids: CASSSYSNQPQHF. The CDR3 bases are TGTGCCAGCAGCTCTTATAGCAATCAGCCCCAGCATTTT.

The rearrangement joins TRBV4-3 to TRBJ2-1, with 10 bases that match TRBD2. This CDR3 has 17 residues. V shed 1 base and J 1 base; nucleotides not matched to a gene: 4. Germline-derived CDR1 and CDR2 are LGHNA and YSLEER. The CDR3 DNA reads TGCGCCAGCAGCCAAGTGTATAGCGGGAGGTCCTACAATGAGCAGTTCTTC. This codes for CASSQVYSGRSYNEQFF.

V and J are TRBV28 and TRBJ2-7; D is possibly TRBD1 (5 bases). Germline values: CDR1 MDHEN, CDR2 SYDVKM. Deletions cut 7 bases from V and 0 bases from J, with 10 bases between. The CDR3 loop spans 13 amino acids. CDR3 amino acids: CASMGRSSYEQYF. In DNA form, the CDR3 reads TGTGCCAGCATGGGGCGGAGCTCCTACGAGCAGTACTTC.

This chain links TRBV27 with TRBJ2-1, with 9 positions matching TRBD2. CDR3 length: 12 amino acids. CDR1 MNHEY and CDR2 SMNVEV come from the germline V gene (reference sequence). The CDR3 protein is CAAGGLEGVQFF. DNA for the CDR3: TGTGCGGCGGGAGGGCTAGAAGGTGTGCAGTTCTTC.

The rearrangement links TRBV7-9 to TRBJ2-3; 9 nucleotides match TRBD2. CDR3 size: 17 residues. V lost 0 bases and J lost 1; bases outside the gene matches: 5. Looked up from germline, CDR1 is SEHNR and CDR2 is FQNEAQ (reference sequence). CDR3 sequence: CASSLAPERGGTDTQYF. DNA for the CDR3: TGTGCCAGCAGCTTAGCACCAGAGCGGGGGGGCACAGATACGCAGTATTTT.

V gene TRBV15 combines with J gene TRBJ1-5, with unresolved D. Germline CDR1 reads LNHNV; CDR2 reads YYDKDF (reference sequence). Trimming left V 2 bases short and J 1 base short, with 9 bases between. This CDR3 is built from 15 residues. The CDR3 nucleotides read TGTGCCACCAGCAGATACCGGGAGAGCAATCAGCCCCAGCATTTT. As protein: CATSRYRESNQPQHF. Based on the CDR3 plus reference TRBV15 and TRBJ1-5, the full variable domain is DAMVIQNPRYQVTQFGKPVTLSCSQTLNHNVMYWYQQKSSQAPKLLFHYYDKDFNNEADTPDNFQSRRPNTSFCFLDIRSPGLGDTAMYLCATSRYRESNQPQHFGDGTRLSIL.

This rearrangement joins TRBV7-8 to TRBJ1-4, with D perhaps TRBD1 (6 bases). The CDR3 consists of 17 residues. Germline CDR1 is SGHVS and CDR2 is FQNEAQ. Between the trimmed V and J ends, which lost 3 bases and 11 bases, there was a span of 25 bases. The CDR3 DNA reads as TGTGCCAGCAGCTTGCACAGGGTGTGGACAAAAGTCCCGAAACTGTTTTTT. Its protein is CASSLHRVWTKVPKLFF.

For the CDR3, the DNA is TGTGCCAGCAGCTTATTGTCGGGACTAGCGGGGACCAAAAACATTCAGTACTTC. It translates to CASSLLSGLAGTKNIQYF. The chain joins TRBV7-9 to TRBJ2-4, with TRBD2 matching over 13 bases. Trimming took 2 bases from V and 2 from J; bases not matched to a gene: 6. Germline V gene data show CDR1 as SEHNR and CDR2 as FQNEAQ (reference sequence). The CDR3 is 18 amino acids. The whole variable domain, filled in from reference TRBV7-9 and TRBJ2-4, reads DTGVSQNPRHKITKRGQNVTFRCDPISEHNRLYWYRQTLGQGPEFLTYFQNEAQLEKSRLLSDRFSAERPKGSFSTLEIQRTEQGDSAMYLCASSLLSGLAGTKNIQYFGAGTRLSVL.

The rearrangement joins TRBV29-1 to TRBJ1-1; no definite D call. V lost 5 bases and J 8 bases, leaving 21 bases between the germline ends. CDR3 length: 14 residues. CDR1 is SQVTM and CDR2 is ANQGSEA in the germline V gene. Here the CDR3 reads CSVKPGPLGREAFF. CDR3 bases: TGCAGCGTTAAGCCAGGCCCTTTGGGCCGCGAAGCTTTCTTT.